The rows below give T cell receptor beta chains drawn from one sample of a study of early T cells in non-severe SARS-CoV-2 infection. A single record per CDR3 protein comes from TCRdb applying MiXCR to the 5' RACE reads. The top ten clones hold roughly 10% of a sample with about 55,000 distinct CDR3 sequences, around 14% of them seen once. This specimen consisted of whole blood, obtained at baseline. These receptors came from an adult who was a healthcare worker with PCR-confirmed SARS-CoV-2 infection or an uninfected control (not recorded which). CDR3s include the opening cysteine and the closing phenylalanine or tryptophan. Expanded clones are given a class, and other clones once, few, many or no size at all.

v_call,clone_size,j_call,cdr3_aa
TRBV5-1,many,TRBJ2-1,CASSPPSFLEQFF
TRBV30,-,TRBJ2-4,CAWSRPSLAKNIQYF
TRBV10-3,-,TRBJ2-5,CAISDEGETQYF
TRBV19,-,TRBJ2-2,CASSRLDSNTGELFF
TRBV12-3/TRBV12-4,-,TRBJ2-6,CASSLKNSAATKSSGANVLTF
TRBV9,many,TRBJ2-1,CASSVRLAGWGSYNEQFF
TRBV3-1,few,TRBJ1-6,CASSLFGVYNSPLHF
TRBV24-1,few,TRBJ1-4,CATSDSRWQHEKLFF
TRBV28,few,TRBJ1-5,CASSLFYPGQGAGQPQHF
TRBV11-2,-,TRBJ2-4,CASSRGTPGAKNIQYF
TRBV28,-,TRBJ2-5,CASSGTETQETQYF
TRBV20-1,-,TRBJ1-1,CSARAAVGNTEAFF
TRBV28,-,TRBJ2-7,CASSLFGGSYEQYF
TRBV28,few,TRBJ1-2,CASRPGNRYGYTF
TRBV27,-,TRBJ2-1,CASSFARSYNEQFF
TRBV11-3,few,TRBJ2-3,CASSLDIGRAPAQYF
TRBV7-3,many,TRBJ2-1,CASSLNPGGGYNEQFF
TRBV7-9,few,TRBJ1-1,CASRRTGETSEAFF
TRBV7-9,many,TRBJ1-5,CASSLTGHSNQPQHF
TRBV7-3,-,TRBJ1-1,CASSLTPTVSYEAFF
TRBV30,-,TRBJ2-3,CAWETRGATDTQYF
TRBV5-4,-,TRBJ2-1,CASSFPGQGGNNEQFF
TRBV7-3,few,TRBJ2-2,CASSLRQAGTGELFF
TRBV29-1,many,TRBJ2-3,CSVGAGADTQYF
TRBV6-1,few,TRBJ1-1,CASSVEGKTEAFF
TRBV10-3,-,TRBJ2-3,CAQGAGTDTQYF
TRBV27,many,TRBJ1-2,CASSPLLSKRANYGYTF
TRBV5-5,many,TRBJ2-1,CASSLAHNEQFF
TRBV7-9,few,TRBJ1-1,CASSPTWDTEAFF
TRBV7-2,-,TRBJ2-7,CASSLSSVKGYEQYF
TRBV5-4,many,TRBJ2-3,CASSLGLEENTDTQYF
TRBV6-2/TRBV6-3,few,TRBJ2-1,CASSYLAGAYNEQFF
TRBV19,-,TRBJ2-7,CASSILGGRAYEQYF
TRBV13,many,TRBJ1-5,CASSRGRFNQPQHF
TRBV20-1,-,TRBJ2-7,CSAVRRGLYEQYF
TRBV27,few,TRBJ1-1,CASSLGGGPYTEAFF
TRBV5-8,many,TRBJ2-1,CASSLVSAGREFF
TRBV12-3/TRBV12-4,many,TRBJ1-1,CASSPMGTNTEAFF
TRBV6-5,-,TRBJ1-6,CASSSLGGTRTSPLHF
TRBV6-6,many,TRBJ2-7,CASSYAPAGGGEQYF
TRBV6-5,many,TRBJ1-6,CASSYIRTANNSPLHF
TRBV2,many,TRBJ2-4,CASGLGLYTKNIQYF
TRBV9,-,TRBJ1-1,CASSLGRMEGTEAFF
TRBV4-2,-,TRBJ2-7,CASSQVAVEQYF
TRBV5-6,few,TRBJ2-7,CASSFYGTSNYEQYF
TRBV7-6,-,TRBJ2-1,CASSLEVAGSSYNEQFF
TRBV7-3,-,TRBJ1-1,CASSPGGLASEAFF
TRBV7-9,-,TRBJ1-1,CASGTLMNTEAFF
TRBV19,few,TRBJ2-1,CASSIGTSGSNEQFF